Detailed here is one TCR beta chain. Generated by immunoSEQ multiplex PCR, the TCRdb table keeps only in-frame clones and is missing some. The sample contains just under 65,000 clones, roughly 75% of which appear only once. The data derive from a study of blood T cell repertoires in COVID-19. This CDR3 region has 14 residues. Germline V gene sequence: CDR1 LNHDA, CDR2 SQIVND (reference sequence). Trimming removed 4 bases from V and 5 bases from J, with 12 bases in between. The receptor comes from a man in his sixties with COVID-19, enrolled during active disease. Sample: peripheral blood. The chain recombines TRBV19 with TRBJ1-5, with a weak D call TRBD1 (6 bases). The CDR3 protein is CASSTGQTHQPQHF. DNA for the CDR3: TGTGCCAGTAGTACAGGACAGACCCATCAGCCCCAGCATTTT.